The 3 T cell receptor beta chains below all came from one sample that was sequenced in a study of Graves' ophthalmopathy and Graves' hyperthyroidism. RNA transcripts were the template, and TCR beta CDR3 regions were amplified from them. The first-round RT-PCR employed HTBI primers together with the Qiagen OneStep RT-PCR kit. A multiplex PCR was then performed as the second round. One entry per CDR3 protein results from TCRdb running MiXCR on the multiplex PCR reads. The sample shows about 740,000 distinct CDR3 sequences, roughly two fifths of them seen only once. Sequencing used peripheral blood. Source of these receptors: an adult man with Graves' ophthalmopathy.

The V gene is TRBV11-2, the J gene TRBJ1-2; D remains ambiguous. Germline V lookup: CDR1 SGHAT, CDR2 FQNNGV. The V and J ends lost 4 bases and 4 bases respectively, with 7 bases between them. CDR3 length equals 12 residues. CDR3 bases: TGTGCCAGCAGCTCCCTGGCCTATGGCTACACCTTC. Protein: CASSSLAYGYTF.

The chain couples TRBV5-1 to TRBJ2-7; D may match TRBD1 or TRBD2 (5 bases each). V was shortened by 3 bases and J by 9 bases, with 19 bases between the two germline ends. This CDR3 comprises 14 residues. In germline, CDR1 is SGHRS, CDR2 YFSETQ. The CDR3 bases are TGCGCCAGCAGCTATCAGTACCGGGACGTCGGGCAGTACTTC. Translated: CASSYQYRDVGQYF.

This clonotype was counted a single time. Germline is not matched at one junction end, which may reflect a read error. J is TRBJ2-2 and V is TRBV7-9, with D possibly being TRBD2 (7 bases). Germline V CDR1 and CDR2: SEHNR, FQNEAQ (reference sequence). CDR3 length equals 17 residues. CDR3 in amino acids: CASSPRGGQRNTGELSW. In DNA form, the CDR3 reads TGTGCCAGCAGCCCTAGGGGGGGGCAGCGGAACACCGGGGAGCTGTCTTGG.